The 5 T cell receptor beta chains below were found in one sample sequenced in a study of immune characterization of retroperitoneal liposarcoma. TCRdb reprocessed the PCR reads with MiXCR, giving one entry per CDR3 protein. The sample yields approximately 3,000 distinct CDR3 sequences, roughly 46% seen once. Sequencing used tumor tissue. These receptors originate from a male donor with retroperitoneal liposarcoma.

This clonotype was recorded at least ten times. V and J are TRBV6-5 and TRBJ2-2; TRBD2 matches at 14 bases. Trimming removed 2 bases from V and 2 bases from J; junction bases left unmatched: 4. The CDR3 totals 18 residues. The germline V gene has CDR1 MNHEY and CDR2 SVGAGI. CDR3 bases: TGTGCCAGCAGTTACGGGACTAGCGGGAGAGTAAACACCGGGGAGCTGTTTTTT. Translation: CASSYGTSGRVNTGELFF.

This clonotype was counted a few times. CDR3 in DNA: TGTGCCAGCAGCTTATACGCTGGGGCAGATACGCAGTATTTT. Its protein is CASSLYAGADTQYF. The gene calls are TRBV11-2 and TRBJ2-3, with D unresolved. The CDR3 is made up of 14 amino acids. Trimming pared 2 bases from V and 4 bases from J, leaving 10 bases between. Germline V gene data show CDR1 as SGHAT and CDR2 as FQNNGV.

This clonotype showed up just a few times. The J gene is TRBJ2-1, the V gene TRBV7-2, with 9 bases aligning to TRBD2. Near its end, the DNA agrees better with TRBJ2-7, so the J call may be wrong. From germline, CDR1 is SGHTA and CDR2 FQGNSA. This CDR3 comprises 15 residues. The CDR3 sequence: CASSFVAGEWYEQYF. The CDR3 nucleotides read TGTGCCAGCAGCTTCGTAGCGGGAGAGTGGTACGAGCAGTACTTC.

J is TRBJ2-1 and V is TRBV9; D unclear. V was pared by 4 bases and J by 6 bases, with 14 bases between. In germline, CDR1 is SGDLS, CDR2 YYNGEE. There are 14 residues in the CDR3. CDR3 in DNA: TGTGCCAGCAGCTCAGCGTACAACCCCAATGAGCAGTTCTTC. This translates into CASSSAYNPNEQFF.

The rearrangement links TRBV7-3 to TRBJ2-3; D not certain. This CDR3 spans 15 amino acids. Germline V lookup: CDR1 SGHTA, CDR2 FQGTGA. V dropped 2 bases and J dropped 2 bases, with 11 bases sitting between them. The CDR3 DNA reads as TGTGCCAGCAGCTTATATCCGGCCGTCACAGATACGCAGTATTTT. Protein product: CASSLYPAVTDTQYF.